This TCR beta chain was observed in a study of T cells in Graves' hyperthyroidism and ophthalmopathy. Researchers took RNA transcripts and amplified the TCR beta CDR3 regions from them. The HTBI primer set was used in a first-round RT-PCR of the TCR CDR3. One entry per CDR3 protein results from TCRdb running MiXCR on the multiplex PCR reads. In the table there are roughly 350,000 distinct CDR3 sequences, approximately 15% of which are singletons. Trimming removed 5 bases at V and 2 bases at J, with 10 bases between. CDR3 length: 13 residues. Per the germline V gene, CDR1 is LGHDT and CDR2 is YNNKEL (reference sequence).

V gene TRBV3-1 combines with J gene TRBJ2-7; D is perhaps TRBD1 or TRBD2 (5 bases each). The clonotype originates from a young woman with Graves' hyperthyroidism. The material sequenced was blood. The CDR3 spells CASSGDHPYEQYF. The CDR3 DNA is TGTGCCAGCAGCGGGGACCACCCCTACGAGCAGTACTTC.